The T cell receptor beta chain under discussion was sequenced for a study of beta chain features in type 1 diabetes. From germline, CDR1 is ENHRY and CDR2 SYGVKD. The CDR3 contains 12 residues. Every isolated RNA sample was fully reverse transcribed, so sequencing captured expressed TCRB transcripts. Assay: immunoSEQ multiplex PCR; the TCRdb copy retains only in-frame clones and omits some. The sample contains around 500,000 clones, approximately 28% of which appear only once. The sample taken for sequencing was naive CD4+ T cells from blood. The chain carries TRBV10-3 and TRBJ2-5; D is unresolved. The J call is uncertain, as TRBJ2-7 better fits the DNA end. This TCR came from a young man in good health. The CDR3 protein is CAITADGYEQYF. As DNA, the CDR3 is TGTGCCATCACGGCAGATGGTTACGAGCAGTACTTC.